This T cell receptor beta chain originates from a study of beta chain features in type 1 diabetes. This CDR3 has 17 amino acids. Germline lookup yields CDR1 SGHRS and CDR2 YFSETQ. The trim removed 0 bases at V and 7 bases at J, leaving 12 bases unmatched. The investigators reverse transcribed all of the isolated RNA, so they sequenced expressed TCRB transcripts. TCRdb's table, derived via immunoSEQ multiplex PCR, lists solely in-frame clones and lacks some. There are about 400,000 clones in the sample; approximately 12% occur only once, and about 0.017% lies in the top ten. The chain employs TRBV5-1 and TRBJ2-1; 8 bases are a match to TRBD1. The TCR was taken from a man between 18 and 29 years old in good health. The sequencing sample was made of naive CD4+ T cells from blood. Here the CDR3 DNA reads TGCGCCAGCAGCTTGGTGGGGGAAAAAACAGGGGGTAATGAGCAGTTCTTC. This codes for CASSLVGEKTGGNEQFF.